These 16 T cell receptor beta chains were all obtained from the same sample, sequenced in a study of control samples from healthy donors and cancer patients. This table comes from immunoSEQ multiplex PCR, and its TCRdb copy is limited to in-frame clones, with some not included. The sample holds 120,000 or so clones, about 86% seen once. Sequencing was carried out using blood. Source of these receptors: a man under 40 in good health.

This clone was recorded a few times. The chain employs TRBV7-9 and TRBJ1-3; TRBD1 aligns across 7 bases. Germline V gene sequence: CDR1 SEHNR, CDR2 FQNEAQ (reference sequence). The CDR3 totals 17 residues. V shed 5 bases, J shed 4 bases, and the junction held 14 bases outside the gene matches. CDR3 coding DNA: TGTGCCAGCAGCGCCCGCTCACGACAGGGCTCAGGAAACACCATATATTTT. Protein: CASSARSRQGSGNTIYF.

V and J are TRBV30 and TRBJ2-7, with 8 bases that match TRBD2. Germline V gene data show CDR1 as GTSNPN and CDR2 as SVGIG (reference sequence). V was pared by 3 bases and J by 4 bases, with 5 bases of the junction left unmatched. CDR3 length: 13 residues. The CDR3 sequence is CAWRSGTRYEQYF. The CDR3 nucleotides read TGTGCCTGGAGGTCCGGGACTAGATACGAGCAGTACTTC.

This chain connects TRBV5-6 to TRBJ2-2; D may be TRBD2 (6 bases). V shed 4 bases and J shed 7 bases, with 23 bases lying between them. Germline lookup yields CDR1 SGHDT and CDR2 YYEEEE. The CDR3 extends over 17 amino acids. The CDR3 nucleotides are TGTGCCAGCAGCGGGTGGAGGGACGGGCCCAGGAACGGGGAGCTGTTTTTT. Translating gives CASSGWRDGPRNGELFF.

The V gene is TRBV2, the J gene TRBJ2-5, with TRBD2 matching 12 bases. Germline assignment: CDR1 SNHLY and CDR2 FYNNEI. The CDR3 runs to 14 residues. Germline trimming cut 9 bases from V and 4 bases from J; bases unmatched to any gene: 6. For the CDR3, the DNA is TGTGCCAGTCGGAGGACTAGCGGGGTAGAGACCCAGTACTTC. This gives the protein CASRRTSGVETQYF. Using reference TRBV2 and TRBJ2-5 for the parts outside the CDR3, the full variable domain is EPEVTQTPSHQVTQMGQEVILRCVPISNHLYFYWYRQILGQKVEFLVSFYNNEISEKSEIFDDQFSVERPDGSNFTLKIRSTKLEDSAMYFCASRRTSGVETQYFGPGTRLLVL.

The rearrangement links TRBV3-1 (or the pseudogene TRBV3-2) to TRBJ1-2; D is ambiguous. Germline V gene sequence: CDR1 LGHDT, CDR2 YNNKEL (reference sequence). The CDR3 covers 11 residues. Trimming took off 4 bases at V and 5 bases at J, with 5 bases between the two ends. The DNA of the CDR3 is TGTGCCAGCAGCCCGGGTTATGGCTACACCTTC. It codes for CASSPGYGYTF.

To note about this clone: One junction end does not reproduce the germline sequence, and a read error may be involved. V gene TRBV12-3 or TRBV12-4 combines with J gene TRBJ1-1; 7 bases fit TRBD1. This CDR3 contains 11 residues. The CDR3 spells CASSLGGLLGF. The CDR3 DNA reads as TGTGCCAGCAGCCTAGGGGGCCTCTTGGGCTTT.

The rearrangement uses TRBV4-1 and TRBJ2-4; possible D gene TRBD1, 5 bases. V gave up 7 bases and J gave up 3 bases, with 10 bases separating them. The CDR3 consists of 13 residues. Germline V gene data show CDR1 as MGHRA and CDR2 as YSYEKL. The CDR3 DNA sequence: TGCGCCAGCAAAAGCCAGGGCAAAAACATTCAGTACTTC. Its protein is CASKSQGKNIQYF.

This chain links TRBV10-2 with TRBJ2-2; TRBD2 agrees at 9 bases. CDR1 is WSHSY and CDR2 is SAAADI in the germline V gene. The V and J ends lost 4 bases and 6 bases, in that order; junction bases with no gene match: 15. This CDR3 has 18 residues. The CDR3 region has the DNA TGCGCCAGCAGTGGAAGGGCTAGCGGGGCGGGCGTCGCCGGGGAGCTGTTTTTT. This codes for CASSGRASGAGVAGELFF.

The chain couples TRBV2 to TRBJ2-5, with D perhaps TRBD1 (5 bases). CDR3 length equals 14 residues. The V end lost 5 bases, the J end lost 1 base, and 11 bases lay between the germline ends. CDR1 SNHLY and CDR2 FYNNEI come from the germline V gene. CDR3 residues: CASSSEDTQETQYF. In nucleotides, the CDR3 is TGTGCCAGCAGTTCAGAGGACACCCAAGAGACCCAGTACTTC.

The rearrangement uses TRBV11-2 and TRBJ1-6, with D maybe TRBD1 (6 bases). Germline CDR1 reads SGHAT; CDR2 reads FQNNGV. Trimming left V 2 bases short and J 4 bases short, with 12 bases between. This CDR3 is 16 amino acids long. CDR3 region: CASSLFVGQYNSPLHF. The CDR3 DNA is TGTGCCAGCAGCTTATTTGTGGGACAATATAATTCACCCCTCCACTTT.

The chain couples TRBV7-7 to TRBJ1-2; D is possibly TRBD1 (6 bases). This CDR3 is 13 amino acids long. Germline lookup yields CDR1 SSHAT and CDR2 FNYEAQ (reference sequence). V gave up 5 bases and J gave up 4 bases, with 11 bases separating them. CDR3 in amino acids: CASSPQQGYGYTF. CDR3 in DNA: TGTGCCAGCAGCCCTCAACAGGGCTATGGCTACACCTTC.

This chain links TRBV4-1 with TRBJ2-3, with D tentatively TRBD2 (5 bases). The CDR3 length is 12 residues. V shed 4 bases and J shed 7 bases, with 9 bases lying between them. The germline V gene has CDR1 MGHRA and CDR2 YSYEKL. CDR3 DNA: TGCGCCAGCAGCCGGTCGGGGAATACGCAGTATTTT. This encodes CASSRSGNTQYF.

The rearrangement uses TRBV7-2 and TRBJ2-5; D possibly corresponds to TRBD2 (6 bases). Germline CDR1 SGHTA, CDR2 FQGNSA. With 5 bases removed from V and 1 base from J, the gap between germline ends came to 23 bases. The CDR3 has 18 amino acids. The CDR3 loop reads CASSPRLDRWFFQETQYF. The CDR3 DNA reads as TGTGCCAGCAGCCCCCGACTAGATCGGTGGTTTTTCCAAGAGACCCAGTACTTC. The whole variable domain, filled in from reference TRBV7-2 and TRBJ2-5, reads GAGVSQSPSNKVTEKGKDVELRCDPISGHTALYWYRQSLGQGLEFLIYFQGNSAPDKSGLPSDRFSAERTGGSVSTLTIQRTQQEDSAVYLCASSPRLDRWFFQETQYFGPGTRLLVL.

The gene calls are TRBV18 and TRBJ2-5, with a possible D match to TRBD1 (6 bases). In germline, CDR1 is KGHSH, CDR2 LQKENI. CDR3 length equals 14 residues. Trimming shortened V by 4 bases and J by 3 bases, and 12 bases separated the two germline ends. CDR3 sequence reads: CASSLVPGEETQYF. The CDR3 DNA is TGTGCCAGCTCACTTGTCCCAGGGGAAGAGACCCAGTACTTC.

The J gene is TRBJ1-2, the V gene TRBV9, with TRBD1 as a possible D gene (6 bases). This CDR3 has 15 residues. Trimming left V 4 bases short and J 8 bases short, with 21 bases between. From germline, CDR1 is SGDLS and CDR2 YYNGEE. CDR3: CASSPSTGGVRGYTF. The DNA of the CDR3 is TGTGCCAGCAGCCCGTCGACAGGTGGGGTCCGGGGCTACACCTTC.

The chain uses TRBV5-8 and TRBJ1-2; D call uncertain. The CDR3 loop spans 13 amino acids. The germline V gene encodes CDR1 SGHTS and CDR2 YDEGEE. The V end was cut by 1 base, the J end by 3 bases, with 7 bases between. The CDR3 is CASSLSGHYGYTF. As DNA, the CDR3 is TGTGCCAGCAGCTTGTCAGGCCACTATGGCTACACCTTC.